Listed below are T cell receptor beta chains from one sample, sequenced in a study of blood T cell repertoires in COVID-19. Measured with immunoSEQ multiplex PCR; TCRdb has only the in-frame clones, and not every one. The table includes about 250,000 clones, approximately 80% detected once. Sequencing input: peripheral blood. Receptor source: an elderly man with acute or convalescent COVID-19. The CDR3 runs from the conserved cysteine through the conserved F or W. D genes are given only for firm matches. Size is stated for part of the rows, as once, few or many counts, or as a class when the clone is expanded.

v_gene: TRBV2; j_gene: TRBJ1-2; abundance: -; d_gene: -; CDR3nt: TGTGCCAGCAGTGAGCCGGGGGGCTTAGTCACGTCCTTTGGCTACACCTTC; CDR3aa: CASSEPGGLVTSFGYTF
v_gene: TRBV7-9; j_gene: TRBJ2-1; abundance: -; d_gene: -; CDR3nt: TGTGCCAGCAGCCCCGGGACACCCTACAATGAGCAGTTCTTC; CDR3aa: CASSPGTPYNEQFF
v_gene: TRBV19; j_gene: TRBJ2-3; abundance: -; d_gene: TRBD1; CDR3nt: TGTGCCAGTAGTCTCACGGGACAGGGGACAGATACGCAGTATTTT; CDR3aa: CASSLTGQGTDTQYF
v_gene: TRBV28; j_gene: TRBJ2-7; abundance: -; d_gene: TRBD2; CDR3nt: TGTGCCAGCGGGGTCCCCTACGGGGGGGCGGGCTACGAGCAGTACTTC; CDR3aa: CASGVPYGGAGYEQYF
v_gene: TRBV6-5; j_gene: TRBJ2-7; abundance: -; d_gene: -; CDR3nt: TGTGCCAGCGGGGGGACTTACTCCTACGAGCAGTACTTC; CDR3aa: CASGGTYSYEQYF
v_gene: TRBV6-5; j_gene: TRBJ1-3; abundance: -; d_gene: TRBD1; CDR3nt: TGTGCCAGCACCCCCGGGACAGCTGGAAACACCATATATTTT; CDR3aa: CASTPGTAGNTIYF
v_gene: TRBV2; j_gene: TRBJ1-5; abundance: -; d_gene: -; CDR3nt: TGTGCCAGCACCCCGGACGGGATCAATCAGCCCCAGCATTTT; CDR3aa: CASTPDGINQPQHF
v_gene: TRBV27; j_gene: TRBJ2-1; abundance: -; d_gene: TRBD2; CDR3nt: TGTGCCAGCAGTTTACCCGTTTATGGTAGCGGGAGGGTAAATGAGCAGTTCTTC; CDR3aa: CASSLPVYGSGRVNEQFF
v_gene: TRBV19; j_gene: TRBJ2-7; abundance: few; d_gene: TRBD1; CDR3nt: TGTGCCAGTAGTAGGCTTGGGACAGGGGGCGACGAGCAGTACTTC; CDR3aa: CASSRLGTGGDEQYF
v_gene: TRBV24-1; j_gene: TRBJ2-2; abundance: -; d_gene: -; CDR3nt: TGTGCCACCAGTGATCGGGGAGAGTCGGGGACCGGGGAGCTGTTTTTT; CDR3aa: CATSDRGESGTGELFF
v_gene: TRBV19; j_gene: TRBJ2-2; abundance: -; d_gene: TRBD2; CDR3nt: TGTGCCAGCCCACGGGAGGAACCTACGAACACCGGGGAGCTGTTTTTT; CDR3aa: CASPREEPTNTGELFF
v_gene: TRBV18; j_gene: TRBJ2-7; abundance: -; d_gene: -; CDR3nt: TGTGCCAGCTCACCTGGAGGGGTTGGACCCTACGAGCAGTACTTC; CDR3aa: CASSPGGVGPYEQYF
v_gene: TRBV30; j_gene: TRBJ2-7; abundance: once; d_gene: TRBD1; CDR3nt: TGTGCCTGGAGTTTAGGGGGCCTCTCCTACGAGCAGTACTTC; CDR3aa: CAWSLGGLSYEQYF
v_gene: TRBV13; j_gene: TRBJ1-2; abundance: once; d_gene: TRBD1; CDR3nt: TGTGCCAGCAGCACCCGGACAGGGAACGGCTACACCTTC; CDR3aa: CASSTRTGNGYTF
v_gene: TRBV6-6; j_gene: TRBJ2-1; abundance: -; d_gene: -; CDR3nt: TGTGCCAGCACCACCCGAGCGGGCTCCTACAATGAGCAGTTCTTC; CDR3aa: CASTTRAGSYNEQFF
v_gene: TRBV28; j_gene: TRBJ1-1; abundance: -; d_gene: TRBD1; CDR3nt: TGTGCCAGCAGTAGCCTTGTACAGGGGGCGGACACTGAAGCTTTCTTT; CDR3aa: CASSSLVQGADTEAFF
v_gene: TRBV6-5; j_gene: TRBJ2-3; abundance: -; d_gene: -; CDR3nt: TGTGCCAGCCAGGCAGCGGCGGGGGATACGCAGTATTTT; CDR3aa: CASQAAAGDTQYF
v_gene: TRBV6-2/TRBV6-3; j_gene: TRBJ2-7; abundance: -; d_gene: TRBD2; CDR3nt: TGTGCCAGCAGTTACCCCCCCGGGATAGCGGGAGGAGGCGTTTTCTCCTACGAGCAGTACTTC; CDR3aa: CASSYPPGIAGGGVFSYEQYF
v_gene: TRBV10-3; j_gene: TRBJ1-2; abundance: -; d_gene: TRBD1; CDR3nt: TGTGCCATCAGTGAGTCGGAAACAGGGGGCCTTTACTATGGCTACACCTTC; CDR3aa: CAISESETGGLYYGYTF
v_gene: TRBV21-1; j_gene: TRBJ2-3; abundance: -; d_gene: -; CDR3nt: TGTGCCAGCAGCAAACTCTCCGGGACTAGCGGGAGAAGCACAGATACGCAGTATTTT; CDR3aa: CASSKLSGTSGRSTDTQYF
v_gene: TRBV24-1; j_gene: TRBJ2-7; abundance: -; d_gene: TRBD2; CDR3nt: TGTGCCACCAGTGTAGGGACTAGCGGGAGGGGTCCCTCCTACGAGCAGTACTTC; CDR3aa: CATSVGTSGRGPSYEQYF
v_gene: TRBV18; j_gene: TRBJ1-2; abundance: -; d_gene: -; CDR3nt: TGTGCCAGCCTGGGCGTTGCTAACTATGGCTACACCTTC; CDR3aa: CASLGVANYGYTF
v_gene: TRBV21-1; j_gene: TRBJ2-4; abundance: -; d_gene: -; CDR3nt: TGTGCCAGCAGCAAAGGACTAGCGGGGGGGCTGGTGGTCAAAAACATTCAGTACTTC; CDR3aa: CASSKGLAGGLVVKNIQYF
v_gene: TRBV30; j_gene: TRBJ2-7; abundance: -; d_gene: -; CDR3nt: TGTGCCTGGAGAGATCCGACACGTACCTACGAGCAGTACTTC; CDR3aa: CAWRDPTRTYEQYF
v_gene: TRBV18; j_gene: TRBJ2-2; abundance: -; d_gene: -; CDR3nt: TGTGCCAGCTCCCAAGCGACAGTTGCGGGGGAGCTGTTTTTT; CDR3aa: CASSQATVAGELFF
v_gene: TRBV11-2; j_gene: TRBJ2-1; abundance: few; d_gene: TRBD2; CDR3nt: TGTGCCAGCAGCTCGTATAAAGGGACTAGGGATGAGCAGTTCTTC; CDR3aa: CASSSYKGTRDEQFF
v_gene: TRBV27; j_gene: TRBJ2-2; abundance: -; d_gene: TRBD1; CDR3nt: TGTGCCAGCACCCAGGGGACAGCGCAAACCGGGGAGCTGTTTTTT; CDR3aa: CASTQGTAQTGELFF
v_gene: TRBV28; j_gene: TRBJ1-3; abundance: -; d_gene: -; CDR3nt: TGTGCCAGCAGTTCTACAGGCTACTCTGGAAACACCATATATTTT; CDR3aa: CASSSTGYSGNTIYF
v_gene: TRBV7-8; j_gene: TRBJ1-1; abundance: -; d_gene: TRBD1; CDR3nt: TGTGCCAGCAGCTTAGAGGGGGCCACGGTGAACACTGAAGCTTTCTTT; CDR3aa: CASSLEGATVNTEAFF
v_gene: TRBV5-8; j_gene: TRBJ1-1; abundance: few; d_gene: -; CDR3nt: TGTGCCAGCAGCTTCCCTGGGGGCGATTTGAGAGCTTTCTTT; CDR3aa: CASSFPGGDLRAFF
v_gene: TRBV5-8; j_gene: TRBJ2-4; abundance: -; d_gene: TRBD2; CDR3nt: TGTGCCAGCAGGTTAGCGGGAGTGGTAAACATTCAGTACTTC; CDR3aa: CASRLAGVVNIQYF
v_gene: TRBV5-8; j_gene: TRBJ2-1; abundance: -; d_gene: TRBD2; CDR3nt: TGTGCCAGCAGCCCCCTTTTGGGCGGGGGGGCCTCCTACAATGAGCAGTTCTTC; CDR3aa: CASSPLLGGGASYNEQFF
v_gene: TRBV14; j_gene: TRBJ1-2; abundance: -; d_gene: TRBD1; CDR3nt: TGTGCCAGCAGCCTCTTATCGATCGGGACAGGGGACGGCTACACCTTC; CDR3aa: CASSLLSIGTGDGYTF
v_gene: TRBV27; j_gene: TRBJ2-1; abundance: -; d_gene: TRBD2; CDR3nt: TGTGCCAGCAGTTTATCCCGGAGGGTGGGGGGGTACAATGAGCAGTTCTTC; CDR3aa: CASSLSRRVGGYNEQFF
v_gene: TRBV6-5; j_gene: TRBJ1-2; abundance: -; d_gene: TRBD1; CDR3nt: TGTGCCAGCAGCCACGACAGGGGGAACTATGGCTACACCTTC; CDR3aa: CASSHDRGNYGYTF
v_gene: TRBV7-2; j_gene: TRBJ1-5; abundance: -; d_gene: -; CDR3nt: TGTGCCAGCAGCTCCTATCAGCCCCAGCATTTT; CDR3aa: CASSSYQPQHF
v_gene: TRBV12-3/TRBV12-4; j_gene: TRBJ2-7; abundance: -; d_gene: -; CDR3nt: TGTGCCAGCAGCAAGCACGAGGGCTACGAGCAGTACTTC; CDR3aa: CASSKHEGYEQYF
v_gene: TRBV6-5; j_gene: TRBJ1-2; abundance: -; d_gene: -; CDR3nt: TGTGCCAGCGGCCGAGCGTCCTATGGCTACACCTTC; CDR3aa: CASGRASYGYTF
v_gene: TRBV15; j_gene: TRBJ1-5; abundance: few; d_gene: TRBD1; CDR3nt: TGTGCCACCAGCAGAGATCATAGGGGCAGGGGGCTGGGCAATCAGCCCCAGCATTTT; CDR3aa: CATSRDHRGRGLGNQPQHF
v_gene: TRBV3-1/TRBV3-2; j_gene: TRBJ2-7; abundance: once; d_gene: TRBD2; CDR3nt: TGTGCCAGCAGCCAAGTACTAGCGGGAGGTCGGACCCCCTACGAGCAGTACTTC; CDR3aa: CASSQVLAGGRTPYEQYF
v_gene: TRBV5-1; j_gene: TRBJ2-3; abundance: once; d_gene: TRBD2; CDR3nt: TGCGCCAGCAGCTCGTTCAGCGGGGGCACAGATACGCAGTATTTT; CDR3aa: CASSSFSGGTDTQYF
v_gene: TRBV30; j_gene: TRBJ1-1; abundance: -; d_gene: -; CDR3nt: TGTGCCTGGAGTATAGGGGGGAACACTGAAGCTTTCTTT; CDR3aa: CAWSIGGNTEAFF
v_gene: TRBV11-2; j_gene: TRBJ2-7; abundance: -; d_gene: TRBD2; CDR3nt: TGTGCCAGCAGCTTTGCCGGGACTAGAAGCTACGAGCAGTACTTC; CDR3aa: CASSFAGTRSYEQYF
v_gene: TRBV2; j_gene: TRBJ1-1; abundance: -; d_gene: TRBD1; CDR3nt: TGTGCCAGCAGGGACAGGGGACAAACTGAAGCTTTCTTT; CDR3aa: CASRDRGQTEAFF
v_gene: TRBV11-2; j_gene: TRBJ1-2; abundance: -; d_gene: TRBD1; CDR3nt: TGTGCCAGCAGCTTGGACAGGGCATATGGCTACACCTTC; CDR3aa: CASSLDRAYGYTF
v_gene: TRBV3-1/TRBV3-2; j_gene: TRBJ1-6; abundance: -; d_gene: TRBD1; CDR3nt: TGTGCCAGCAGCCTTACTTTCGGGACAGGGAATAATTCACCCCTCCACTTT; CDR3aa: CASSLTFGTGNNSPLHF
v_gene: TRBV7-2; j_gene: TRBJ1-5; abundance: -; d_gene: TRBD1; CDR3nt: TGTGCCAGCAGCCGGGACAGGGGGGATCAGCCCCAGCATTTT; CDR3aa: CASSRDRGDQPQHF
v_gene: TRBV12-5; j_gene: TRBJ2-2; abundance: -; d_gene: -; CDR3nt: TGTGCTAGTGAACGGGGACAAATGGCCGGGGAGCTGTTTTTT; CDR3aa: CASERGQMAGELFF
v_gene: TRBV5-1; j_gene: TRBJ2-7; abundance: -; d_gene: -; CDR3nt: TGCGCCAGCAATAGGGACACTACCTACGAGCAGTACTTC; CDR3aa: CASNRDTTYEQYF
v_gene: TRBV18; j_gene: TRBJ1-5; abundance: -; d_gene: -; CDR3nt: TGTGCCAGCTCCCTAACAGGAAAGAGCAATCAGCCCCAGCATTTT; CDR3aa: CASSLTGKSNQPQHF
v_gene: TRBV30; j_gene: TRBJ2-2; abundance: -; d_gene: -; CDR3nt: TGTGCCTTGCAGAGGACCAGGGTCACCGGGGAGCTGTTTTTT; CDR3aa: CALQRTRVTGELFF
v_gene: TRBV30; j_gene: TRBJ1-1; abundance: -; d_gene: TRBD1; CDR3nt: TGTGCCTGGAGGGGAACAGGGGTTCGGACTGAAGCTTTCTTT; CDR3aa: CAWRGTGVRTEAFF